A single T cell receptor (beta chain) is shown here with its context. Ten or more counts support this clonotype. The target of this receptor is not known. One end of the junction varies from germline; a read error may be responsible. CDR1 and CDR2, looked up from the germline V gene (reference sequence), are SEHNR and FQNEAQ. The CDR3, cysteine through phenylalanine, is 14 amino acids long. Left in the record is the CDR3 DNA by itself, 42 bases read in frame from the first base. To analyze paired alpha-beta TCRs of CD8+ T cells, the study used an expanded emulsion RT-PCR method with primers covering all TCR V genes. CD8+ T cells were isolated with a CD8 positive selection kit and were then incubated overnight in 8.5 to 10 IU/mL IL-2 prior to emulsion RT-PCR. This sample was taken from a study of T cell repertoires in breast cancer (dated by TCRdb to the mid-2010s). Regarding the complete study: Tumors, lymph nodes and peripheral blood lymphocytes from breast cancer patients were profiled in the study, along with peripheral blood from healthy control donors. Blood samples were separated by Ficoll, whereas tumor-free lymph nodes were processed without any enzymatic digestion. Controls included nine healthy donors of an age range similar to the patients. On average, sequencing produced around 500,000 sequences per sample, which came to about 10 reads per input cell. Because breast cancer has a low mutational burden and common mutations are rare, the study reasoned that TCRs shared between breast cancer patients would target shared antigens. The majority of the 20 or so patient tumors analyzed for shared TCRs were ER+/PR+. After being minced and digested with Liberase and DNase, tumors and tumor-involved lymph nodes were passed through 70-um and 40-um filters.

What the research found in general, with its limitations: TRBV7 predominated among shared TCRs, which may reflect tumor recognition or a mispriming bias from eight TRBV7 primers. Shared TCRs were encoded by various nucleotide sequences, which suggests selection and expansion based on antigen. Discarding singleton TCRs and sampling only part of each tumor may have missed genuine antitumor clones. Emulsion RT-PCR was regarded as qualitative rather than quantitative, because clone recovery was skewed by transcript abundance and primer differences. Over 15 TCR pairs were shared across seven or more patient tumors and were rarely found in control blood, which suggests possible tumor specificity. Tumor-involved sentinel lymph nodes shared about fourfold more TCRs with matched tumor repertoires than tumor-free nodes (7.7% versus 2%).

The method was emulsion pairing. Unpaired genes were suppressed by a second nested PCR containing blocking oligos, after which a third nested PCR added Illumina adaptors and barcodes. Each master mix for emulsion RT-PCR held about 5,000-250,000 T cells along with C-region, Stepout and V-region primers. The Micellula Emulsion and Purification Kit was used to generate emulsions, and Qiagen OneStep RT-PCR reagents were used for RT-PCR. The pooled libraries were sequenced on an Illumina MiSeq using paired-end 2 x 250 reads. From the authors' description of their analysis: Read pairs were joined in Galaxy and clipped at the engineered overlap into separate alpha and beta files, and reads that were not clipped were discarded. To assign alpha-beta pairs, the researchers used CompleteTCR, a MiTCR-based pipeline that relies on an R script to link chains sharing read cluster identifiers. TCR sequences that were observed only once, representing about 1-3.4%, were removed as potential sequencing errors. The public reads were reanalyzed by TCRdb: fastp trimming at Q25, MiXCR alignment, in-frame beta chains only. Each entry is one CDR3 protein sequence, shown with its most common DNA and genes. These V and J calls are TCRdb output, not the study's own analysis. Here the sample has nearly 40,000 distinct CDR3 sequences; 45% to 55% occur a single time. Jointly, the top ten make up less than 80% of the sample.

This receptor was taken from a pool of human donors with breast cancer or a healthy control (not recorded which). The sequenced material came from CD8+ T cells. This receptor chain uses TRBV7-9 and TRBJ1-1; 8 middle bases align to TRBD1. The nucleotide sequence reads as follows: TGTGCCAGCAGCAAGAACAGGGGGAACGCTGAAGCTTTCTTT. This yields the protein CASSKNRGNAEAFF.